This entry describes one T cell receptor beta chain. The clone's antigen remains unknown. One base away there is no much larger clone; base qualities are not given. Explained via the paper, the treatment or condition label denotes: live attenuated yellow fever vaccine strain. At each blood-draw timepoint, two biological replicates of bulk PBMCs were collected. PBMCs were isolated from peripheral blood using a standard Ficoll-Paque protocol. TriZol was used to extract RNA from bulk PBMCs, CD4 and CD8 fractions, and dextramer-positive and dextramer-negative fractions. Spanning cysteine to phenylalanine, the CDR3 consists of 15 amino acids. The kept DNA is CDR3 alone, 45 bases in frame from the first base. For CDR1 and CDR2, the germline V gene lists SGDLS and YYNGEE. Unmatched junction bases come to 6, with V trimmed by 3 bases and J by 8 bases. This record comes from a study of T cells after yellow fever vaccination (dated by TCRdb to about 2019). In the study overall: The SMART-Seq v4 Ultra Low Input RNA kit was used to prepare libraries from fractions with low cell numbers. To track T-cell clones before and after primary and booster YFV17D yellow fever vaccination, bulk TCR alpha and beta repertoires were sequenced longitudinally. Two healthy male donors made up the cohort, one aged 18 to 30 years and the other aged 30 to 40 years. Bulk PBMC replicates and cell subsets were isolated from blood drawn at multiple timepoints before and after both primary and secondary immunization. General conclusions and limits of the study: Computational filtering was needed because FACS-sorted repertoires could contain abundant contaminating clonotypes from the bulk population. Compared with the primary T-cell response, the secondary T-cell response was weaker but faster, peaking on day 5 rather than day 15. Because only a couple of donors were included in the study, the extent to which the findings can be generalized is limited. After the booster, most clones that had expanded after primary vaccination were detected again (approximately 95% of CD4 and around nine tenths of CD8), suggesting broad maintenance of memory. A small share of clonotypes occurred in both CD4 and CD8 compartments, likely arising from convergent recombination.

The run used an Illumina NovaSeq 6000. TCR cDNA was synthesized by 5'RACE template switching, through which a universal primer site and unique molecular identifiers were introduced. Priming for cDNA synthesis came from both the TCR alpha and TCR beta constant segments. Libraries were amplified in two PCR steps, with sample barcodes and sequencing adapters added in the second step. Sequencing of libraries was performed on Illumina HiSeq 2500 (2x100 bp) or NovaSeq (2x150 bp). Processing in the source paper ran as follows. MIGEC was used to demultiplex reads and collapse the reads into UMI consensus sequences, and MiXCR was used for V(D)J alignment. Using edgeR on replicate PBMC samples, clonotypes were called vaccine-responding if FDR was below 0.01 and the log2 fold change was above 5 up to day 15. CD4 or CD8 identity was assigned to each bulk clonotype according to whether the clonotype was present at higher abundance in the sequenced CD4 repertoire or the sequenced CD8 repertoire. In-frame beta chains were kept once TCRdb had trimmed the public reads at Q25 with fastp and called clones with MiXCR. Rows with a matching CDR3 protein are joined into one entry that keeps the most common DNA and genes. TCRdb's processing, not the authors', yielded these V and J calls. Recorded for this sample are around 310,000 distinct CDR3 sequences; around 4.5% of them occurred a single time. The ten largest make up roughly a fifth of the sample.

The sequence links TRBV9 to TRBJ2-3; 13 bases in the middle match TRBD2. The sample was PBMCs, taken 15 days after the yellow fever booster vaccination. This clonotype originated in a young man who received the YFV17D yellow fever vaccine. Here is the DNA: TGTGCCAGCAGCGAGATGGGACTAGCGGGGACTACGCAGTATTTT. It translates as CASSEMGLAGTTQYF.